One T cell receptor (beta chain) is described in this entry. What it recognizes is unknown. The data are from a study of T cell responses to AZD1222 COVID-19 vaccine. Some second doses came at about 4 weeks and others at about 12 weeks; these were pooled. Findings and limits, study-wide: Nearly half of spike-specific TCRs reportedly target unmutated variant regions. Clonal diversity may have been underestimated in mostly white British donors.

Only in-frame clones appear in the TCRdb table, and some are missing; sequencing was by immunoSEQ multiplex PCR. The sample lists some 81,000 clones; around 84% were seen once. The sequencing here drew on peripheral blood, taken 28 days after the second AZD1222 dose. This sequence was found in an adult who received the AZD1222 COVID-19 vaccine.

The DNA for the CDR3 is TGTGCCAGAAGCTTGGTAAATCGGGACAGGGGGGATCAGCCCCAGCATTTT. Its protein product is CARSLVNRDRGDQPQHF. The chain has TRBV5-3 and TRBJ1-5; 11 nucleotides agree with TRBD1. TRBV5-3 is known as an ORF, though its function is uncertain. This CDR3 has 17 amino acids. The ends lost 0 bases at V and 5 bases at J; junction bases unmatched: 7.